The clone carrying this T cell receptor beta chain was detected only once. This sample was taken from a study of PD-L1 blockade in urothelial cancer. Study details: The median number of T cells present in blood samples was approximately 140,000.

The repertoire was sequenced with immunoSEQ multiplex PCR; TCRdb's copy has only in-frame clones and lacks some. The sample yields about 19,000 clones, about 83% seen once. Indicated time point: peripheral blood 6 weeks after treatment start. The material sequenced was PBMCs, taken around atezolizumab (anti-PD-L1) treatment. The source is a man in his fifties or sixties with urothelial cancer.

The CDR3: CASSPLGQTAYNEQFF. The CDR3 DNA is TGTGCCAGCTCACCCCTCGGACAGACTGCCTACAATGAGCAGTTCTTC. This chain joins TRBV18 and TRBJ2-1, with D maybe TRBD1 (6 bases). V was clipped by 3 bases and J by 2 bases, with 14 bases between them. The CDR3 sequence is 16 residues long. Germline CDR1 is KGHSH and CDR2 is LQKENI. Combining the CDR3 with reference TRBV18 and TRBJ2-1 gives the whole variable domain NAGVMQNPRHLVRRRGQEARLRCSPMKGHSHVYWYRQLPEEGLKFMVYLQKENIIDESGMPKERFSAEFPKEGPSILRIQQVVRGDSAAYFCASSPLGQTAYNEQFFGPGTRLTVL.